In its sample, the clone carrying this TCR beta chain was seen a few times. Its cognate antigen is unknown. These data originate in a study of T cells in Graves' hyperthyroidism and ophthalmopathy. Turning to the study itself: Blood was drawn when the patient was first diagnosed and still untreated. Study-level points and caveats: The model identified upcoming ophthalmopathy a median about six months ahead of onset. Most thyroid clonotypes expanded above 0.001 were also detected in blood.

Amplification of TCR beta CDR3 regions used RNA as the template. The HTBI set primed first-round TCR CDR3 RT-PCR. MiXCR, applied by TCRdb to the multiplex PCR reads, yields one record per CDR3 protein. This table holds hundreds of thousands of distinct CDR3 sequences, roughly a third found once. V trimming: 7 bases; J trimming: 4 bases; junction bases outside the gene matches: 11. This CDR3 comprises 15 residues. This rearrangement joins TRBV12-3 or TRBV12-4 to TRBJ2-5, with 8 bases fitting TRBD1. The TCR was taken from a woman in her thirties or forties with Graves' hyperthyroidism. Material for sequencing was blood. CDR3 coding DNA: TGTGCCAGCAATGCCCCCGCGCAGGGGGCAGAGACCCAGTACTTC. Translating it yields CASNAPAQGAETQYF.